This T cell receptor beta chain was profiled in a study of shared clonotypes between healthy human individuals. Notes on the study in general: Estimated clonotype richness was generally higher in naive than memory subsets.

The CDR3 consists of 16 residues. Trimming removed 5 bases from V and 5 bases from J; junction bases left unmatched: 8. Germline lookup yields CDR1 SGHVS and CDR2 FNYEAQ. As to this clone: Antigen unknown.

Naivety among CD8 cells was defined by CD45RO negativity and positive CCR7 selection, thereby excluding terminally differentiated effector memory CD45RA+ cells. Generated by immunoSEQ multiplex PCR, the TCRdb table keeps only in-frame clones and is missing some. The sample consists of millions of clones, about 92% of them appearing once. The V and J genes are TRBV7-6 and TRBJ2-5; TRBD2 agrees at 13 bases. The sequenced material came from naive CD8+ T cells from PBMCs. The sequence was collected from a man aged 18 to 29 in good health. Some clones in this sample may be carry-over from other donors' samples. CDR3 in DNA: TGTGCCAGCAGCCTCAGGACTAGCGGGAGTCGGGAGACCCAGTACTTC. Translating gives CASSLRTSGSRETQYF.